The source of this T cell receptor beta chain is a study of blood T cells in healthy people across ages (dated by TCRdb to the mid-2010s). A note on the overall study: In model experiments, template switching captured roughly one uniquely barcoded TCR beta cDNA molecule for every two T cells. Age-related changes in TCR beta repertoire diversity were measured in the study by deep sequencing normalized with unique cDNA molecular identifiers. Four age groups were formed from the donors: young (average approximately 15 years), middle-aged (approximately 40), aged (approximately 60) and long-lived (about 80). To avoid experimental bias, donors of different ages were distributed randomly across sequencing lanes. The study analyzed two additional independent replicas of 1 million unique cDNA reads from the same blood draw for two donors, one aged 18 to 30 and one aged 80 or older.

As to this clonotype: No antigen is known for it. Base qualities are not recorded, but no much larger clone differs from it by a single base.

Systemically healthy Caucasian individuals from Russia, some 36 in total and aged roughly 6 to 100 years, were included as donors. Around 9.9 milliliters of peripheral blood were collected from each donor into EDTA-treated Vacutainer tubes. PBMCs were isolated by Ficoll-Paque density-gradient centrifugation, with at least 6 million obtained per sample. Trizol reagent was used to extract total RNA from the PBMCs, yielding at least 5.5 micrograms per sample. The percentages of naive CD45RAhigh/CD27high T cells were determined by flow cytometry on a PBMC aliquot from every donor. The research as a whole found: Compared with the aged group, the long-lived group had more naive CD4+ T cells, fewer expanded clones and increased TCR diversity, a pattern suggesting age selection. Bulk unsorted PBMC profiling prevented conclusive comparison of naive and antigen-experienced compartments. Estimates of total diversity based on one million sequenced T cells were regarded as lower bounds and as underestimates. Because the CMV infection status of the donors was unknown, age-related changes in expanded clonotypes may potentially have been confounded. There was a strong correlation between observed TCR beta diversity and the percentage of naive T cells measured by flow cytometry. Observed TCR beta diversity per million T cells fell roughly linearly with age, and a significant reduction was already apparent by age roughly 40.

The library was obtained by 5' RACE. The instrument given in TCRdb is Illumina HiSeq 2500. A second PCR of 7 to 11 cycles was run with a J-beta primer mix and a sample-barcoded 5' primer. A unique molecular identifier was introduced onto each TCR beta cDNA molecule by a template-switch 5' adaptor carrying 12 random nucleotides. Each sample yielded at least 2.5 million CDR3-containing paired-end reads. First-strand cDNA was synthesized from all RNA with the Mint cDNA synthesis kit, primed by a TRBC-specific oligonucleotide. Following uracil-DNA glycosylase treatment, a first 18-cycle PCR with universal primers M1SS and BC2_uni_R was performed on all cDNA. The published analysis was carried out like this. Each sample was normalized by randomly selecting 1 million high-quality reads, each carrying a distinct molecular identifier. Instead of being binned into consensus sequences, reads that shared molecular identifiers were thrown out. CDR3 identification, clonotype clustering and error correction used MiTCR with a Q25 quality threshold and the strictest error-elimination algorithm. A nonparametric unseen species model with Euler transformation was used to estimate a lower bound on total TCR beta diversity. The public sequencing data were trimmed at Q25 with fastp and processed into clonotypes with MiXCR by TCRdb, which kept only in-frame beta chains. Identical CDR3 proteins give one entry, which carries the most common genes and DNA. It is TCRdb's table, rather than the study itself, that gives the V and J calls and clone size. The sample table shows around 1.1 million distinct CDR3 sequences, and roughly two fifths are seen once. Roughly 13% of the sample goes to the ten largest clones.

The sequenced sample consisted of blood. This TCR was recovered from a man in his late teens or twenties in good health.

CDR3 protein: CASSLYSETQYF. Here is the DNA: TGTGCCAGCAGCTTATATTCAGAGACCCAGTACTTC. In this chain, TRBV7-2 is recombined with TRBJ2-7; the D gene is not confidently resolved. The better agreement between TRBJ2-5 and the DNA end casts doubt on the J call. Inclusive of the bounding cysteine and phenylalanine, the CDR3 is 12 residues long. Only CDR3 DNA is held: 36 bases, read in frame from base 1. CDR1 is given as SGHTA and CDR2 as FQGNSA, both from the germline V gene.